This T cell receptor beta chain came from a study of persistence of HIV-infected CD4 T cells. Study-wide background: Blood samples, up to about 200 mL, came from multiple time points, except a couple of leukapheresis donors sampled once.

The stimulus was an HIV-1 Gag 15-mer peptide pool, 0.9 to 1 ug/peptide/mL. Responding CD4+ T cells were sorted by upregulation of both CD40 ligand and CD69. Donors were HIV-1-infected adults who began suppressive ART during chronic infection. For at least 4 years, plasma HIV-1 RNA was undetectable (<50 copies/mL). For around 17 hours, CD8-depleted PBMCs received anti-CD28/CD49d costimulation, a CD40-blocking antibody and enfuvirtide. The libraries were made with immunoSEQ version 4 in survey mode. The protocol was immunoSEQ multiplex PCR, while the TCRdb copy is restricted to in-frame clones and leaves out a portion. The repertoire holds around 32,000 clones, around 70% seen once, with 1.4% in the top ten. Trimming cost V 3 bases and J 0 bases, with 6 bases left between them. Per germline, CDR1 KGHDR and CDR2 SFDVKD. This CDR3 contains 14 residues. A word on this clone: Its antigen is unknown.

This TCR was sampled from an adult man with HIV who was CMV-seropositive. Sequences were derived from CD4+ T cells sorted from PBMCs after 18-hour stimulation, sampled from a patient who received antiretroviral therapy. The chain uses TRBV24-1 and TRBJ2-3, with no clear D. CDR3 region: CATSDPASTDTQYF. Here the CDR3 DNA reads TGTGCCACCAGTGATCCCGCGAGCACAGATACGCAGTATTTT.